Presented here are 30 T cell receptor beta chains from one specimen sequenced in a study of a mutant IDH1 vaccine in newly diagnosed glioma. Their antigens remain unidentified. Measured with immunoSEQ multiplex PCR; TCRdb has only the in-frame clones, and not every one. This repertoire shows approximately 82,000 clones, 85% to 90% found once; its top ten account for 0.77%. Sample time point: week 23, last vaccination. With topical imiquimod, each dose of the vaccine consisted of 300 ug of mutant IDH1 20-mer peptide. Here the sequenced sample was PBMCs, taken from a glioma patient whose treatment included an IDH1 peptide vaccine. The receptors here all came from a woman aged 45-59 years with glioma.

V gene TRBV9 combines with J gene TRBJ2-1; 14 nucleotides align to TRBD2. The CDR3 runs 15 residues. V lost 5 bases to trimming and J lost 9 bases; unmatched junction nucleotides: 7. Germline-derived CDR1 and CDR2 are SGDLS and YYNGEE. CDR3 bases: TGTGCCAGCAGTGATAGGACTAGCGGGAGGTTTGAGCAGTTCTTC. This codes for CASSDRTSGRFEQFF.

V usage is TRBV5-6 and J usage is TRBJ1-1; perhaps TRBD1 as D (6 bases). Germline-derived CDR1 and CDR2 are SGHDT and YYEEEE. Trimming removed 2 bases at V and 2 bases at J, with 13 bases between. This CDR3 spans 15 amino acids. Here the CDR3 reads CASSFPGALNTEAFF. The CDR3 DNA reads as TGTGCCAGCAGCTTCCCAGGGGCCCTTAACACTGAAGCTTTCTTT.

The V gene is TRBV19, the J gene TRBJ2-4, with a tentative D call TRBD2 (5 bases). Trimming removed 4 bases from V and 4 bases from J, with 17 bases in between. Germline values: CDR1 LNHDA, CDR2 SQIVND (reference sequence). There are 16 residues in the CDR3. The DNA of the CDR3 is TGTGCCAGTAGTACCGAAACGTGGACTGGAAAAAACATTCAGTACTTC. This encodes CASSTETWTGKNIQYF.

V usage is TRBV28 and J usage is TRBJ2-7; no clear D gene. Germline-derived CDR1 and CDR2 are MDHEN and SYDVKM. The CDR3 length is 14 residues. Trimming stripped 1 base from V and 0 bases from J, with 7 bases between. In DNA form, the CDR3 reads TGTGCCAGCAGTTTATATCCTCACTCCTACGAGCAGTACTTC. It yields the protein CASSLYPHSYEQYF. Full variable domain (missing parts from reference TRBV28 and TRBJ2-7): DVKVTQSSRYLVKRTGEKVFLECVQDMDHENMFWYRQDPGLGLRLIYFSYDVKMKEKGDIPEGYSVSREKKERFSLILESASTNQTSMYLCASSLYPHSYEQYFGPGTRLTVT.

The CDR3 region has the DNA TGTGCCAGCAGTATCCAGACGGTGAACACTGAAGCTTTCTTT. As protein: CASSIQTVNTEAFF. This chain joins TRBV6-5 and TRBJ1-1; D call uncertain. The V and J ends lost 5 bases and 0 bases respectively, with 10 bases between them. CDR1 is MNHEY, CDR2 SVGAGI, per germline. This CDR3 comprises 14 residues.

V and J are TRBV6-5 and TRBJ2-5; 7 nucleotides align to TRBD1. Gene TRBJ2-7 matches the end of the DNA better, so the J call may be wrong. The V gene's germline CDR1 is MNHEY and CDR2 SVGAGI. The CDR3 consists of 16 residues. The CDR3 is CASSYSTGQRTYEQYF. DNA of the CDR3: TGTGCCAGCAGTTACTCGACGGGACAGAGGACCTACGAGCAGTACTTC.

The chain joins TRBV30 to TRBJ2-3; 8 bases are a match to TRBD2. With V trimmed by 0 bases and J by 4 bases, 0 bases remained unmatched. Germline values: CDR1 GTSNPN, CDR2 SVGIG (reference sequence). CDR3 length: 13 residues. The CDR3 nucleotides read TGTGCCTGGAGTGTAGCGGGAGCAGATACGCAGTATTTT. It encodes CAWSVAGADTQYF.

V is TRBV5-1 and J is TRBJ1-1; TRBD1 matches at 7 bases. V gave up 0 bases and J gave up 0 bases; unmatched junction bases: 5. CDR1 is SGHRS and CDR2 is YFSETQ in the germline V gene. This CDR3 has 16 residues. The DNA for the CDR3 is TGCGCCAGCAGCTTGGGAGGGGGCGAGGTGAACACTGAAGCTTTCTTT. Protein sequence: CASSLGGGEVNTEAFF.

The chain recombines TRBV15 with TRBJ2-3; D is uncertain. V was cut by 4 bases and J by 5 bases, with 7 bases left in between. The CDR3 consists of 12 residues. The germline V gene has CDR1 LNHNV and CDR2 YYDKDF (reference sequence). The CDR3 reads CATSNGRDTQYF. CDR3 coding DNA: TGTGCCACCAGCAACGGAAGAGATACGCAGTATTTT.

CDR3 residues: CASSPYVGARNTEAFF. CDR3 DNA sequence: TGTGCCAGCAGCCCGTACGTCGGGGCCCGAAACACTGAAGCTTTCTTT. The rearrangement links TRBV14 to TRBJ1-1; D is possibly TRBD1 (5 bases). The CDR3 totals 16 residues. Germline values: CDR1 SGHDN, CDR2 FVKESK. The V gene lost 4 bases and the J gene lost 2 bases, with 17 bases spanning the gap.

This clone was found once. The gene calls are TRBV5-1 and TRBJ2-3, with no clear D. The CDR3 spans 16 residues. Trimming removed 4 bases from V and 0 bases from J, with 15 bases in between. CDR1 and CDR2 from the germline V gene are SGHRS and YFSETQ. The CDR3 protein is CASSADGIASTDTQYF. The CDR3 DNA reads TGCGCCAGCAGCGCGGACGGAATAGCTAGCACAGATACGCAGTATTTT.

This clone was seen more than once but under ten times. This sequence joins TRBV2 and TRBJ2-5; 7 positions match TRBD2. Germline CDR1 and CDR2: SNHLY and FYNNEI. This CDR3 contains 15 residues. V lost 6 bases to trimming and J lost 0 bases; unmatched junction nucleotides: 7. In DNA form, the CDR3 reads TGTGCCAGCAGGCGGTCTAGCGGTAACCAAGAGACCCAGTACTTC. Encoded protein: CASRRSSGNQETQYF. Variable domain in full (rest from reference TRBV2 and TRBJ2-5): EPEVTQTPSHQVTQMGQEVILRCVPISNHLYFYWYRQILGQKVEFLVSFYNNEISEKSEIFDDQFSVERPDGSNFTLKIRSTKLEDSAMYFCASRRSSGNQETQYFGPGTRLLVL.

The V gene is TRBV5-1, the J gene TRBJ2-1; D remains ambiguous. Germline V gives CDR1 SGHRS, CDR2 YFSETQ. This CDR3 spans 14 amino acids. V lost 2 bases, J lost 8 bases, and 14 bases lay in between. CDR3 sequence: CASSLNPTLDEQFF. The CDR3 DNA is TGCGCCAGCAGCTTAAACCCTACGCTCGATGAGCAGTTCTTC.

A note on this clone: Different DNA sequences within this sample yield the same CDR3. This sequence joins TRBV29-1 and TRBJ2-5; D gene ambiguous. The J call may be mistaken, given a closer DNA end match to TRBJ2-7. The V gene's germline CDR1 is SQVTM and CDR2 ANQGSEA. The CDR3 has 12 residues. The CDR3 region is CSVEGDSYEQYF. As DNA, the CDR3 is TGCAGCGTTGAAGGGGACTCCTACGAGCAGTACTTC.

This clone was seen a few times. V is TRBV4-1 and J is TRBJ1-5, with D unresolved. This CDR3 is 14 amino acids long. With 0 bases removed from V and 5 bases from J, the gap between germline ends came to 8 bases. Germline lookup yields CDR1 MGHRA and CDR2 YSYEKL. The CDR3 here is CASSQDFKDQPQHF. In DNA form, the CDR3 reads TGCGCCAGCAGCCAAGATTTTAAGGATCAGCCCCAGCATTTT.

The chain has TRBV7-9 and TRBJ2-7, with D possibly being TRBD2 (5 bases). Trimming left V 5 bases short and J 3 bases short, with 17 bases between. The CDR3 totals 15 residues. The germline V gene encodes CDR1 SEHNR and CDR2 FQNEAQ (reference sequence). For the CDR3, the DNA is TGTGCCAGCAGCGGGCTCGCGAACCGGGGCTACGAGCAGTACTTC. Its protein product is CASSGLANRGYEQYF.

The gene calls are TRBV11-3 and TRBJ2-3, with D possibly TRBD1 on 6 matching bases. This CDR3 is 14 amino acids long. Germline lookup yields CDR1 SGHNT and CDR2 YENEEA. The V end lost 3 bases, the J end lost 1 base, and 8 bases lay between the germline ends. The CDR3 sequence: CASSFAGGTDTQYF. The CDR3 coding sequence is TGTGCCAGCAGCTTCGCAGGGGGCACAGATACGCAGTATTTT. Full variable domain (remainder filled in from reference TRBV11-3 and TRBJ2-3): EAGVVQSPRYKIIEKKQPVAFWCNPISGHNTLYWYLQNLGQGPELLIRYENEEAVDDSQLPKDRFSAERLKGVDSTLKIQPAELGDSAVYLCASSFAGGTDTQYFGPGTRLTVL.

The chain couples TRBV6-5 to TRBJ2-7; 7 nucleotides agree with TRBD1. CDR3 length: 14 amino acids. J lost 2 bases, V lost 6 bases, and 7 bases had no gene match. The germline gives CDR1 MNHEY, CDR2 SVGAGI. CDR3: CASSNRGLPYEQYF. The CDR3 DNA reads TGTGCCAGCAGCAACAGGGGTCTTCCCTACGAGCAGTACTTC.

V and J are TRBV9 and TRBJ2-3; 12 positions match TRBD2. The CDR3 runs to 17 residues. Germline CDR1 and CDR2: SGDLS and YYNGEE. Germline trimming cut 2 bases from V and 0 bases from J; bases unmatched to any gene: 4. In DNA, the CDR3 is TGTGCCAGCAGCGTCCCTCTAGCGGGAGGGAGCACAGATACGCAGTATTTT. It encodes CASSVPLAGGSTDTQYF.

The chain couples TRBV6-1 to TRBJ1-5; D ambiguous. Trimming took off 1 base at V and 7 bases at J, with 8 bases between the two ends. The V gene's germline CDR1 is MNHNS and CDR2 SASEGT. This CDR3 contains 13 residues. The CDR3 DNA reads TGTGCCAGCAGTGAAGGGGGTGGGCAGCCCCAGCATTTT. Translation: CASSEGGGQPQHF.

The chain has TRBV5-4 and TRBJ2-2, with 7 positions matching TRBD2. Germline V gene lookup returns CDR1 SGHNT and CDR2 YYREEE (reference sequence). The CDR3 sequence is 19 residues long. The V and J ends lost 0 bases and 1 base, in that order; junction bases with no gene match: 12. CDR3: CASSLGPLATHLNTGELFF. The CDR3, as DNA: TGTGCCAGCAGCTTGGGCCCACTAGCGACCCACCTGAACACCGGGGAGCTGTTTTTT. Drawing the rest from reference TRBV5-4 and TRBJ2-2, the complete variable domain is ETGVTQSPTHLIKTRGQQVTLRCSSQSGHNTVSWYQQALGQGPQFIFQYYREEENGRGNFPPRFSGLQFPNYSSELNVNALELDDSALYLCASSLGPLATHLNTGELFFGEGSRLTVL.

The chain uses TRBV5-4 and TRBJ2-7; D is undetermined. Germline V gene sequence: CDR1 SGHNT, CDR2 YYREEE (reference sequence). Deletions cut 2 bases from V and 1 base from J, with 7 bases between. The CDR3 spans 13 residues. CDR3 sequence reads: CASSLQKSYEQYF. CDR3 nucleotide sequence: TGTGCCAGCAGCTTACAGAAGTCCTACGAGCAGTACTTC.

This chain joins TRBV5-4 and TRBJ2-5; possible D gene TRBD2, 5 bases. Trimming took 2 bases from V and 4 from J, leaving 18 bases between them. Germline V gene lookup returns CDR1 SGHNT and CDR2 YYREEE (reference sequence). The CDR3 has 16 amino acids. The CDR3 nucleotides read TGTGCCAGCAGCTTCGGGTCTATTGGGGAGAGAGAGACCCAGTACTTC. Protein product: CASSFGSIGERETQYF.

V is TRBV19 and J is TRBJ2-1, with D tentatively TRBD2 (6 bases). The CDR3 runs to 15 residues. The V end lost 3 bases, the J end lost 1 base, and 10 bases lay between the germline ends. Germline-derived CDR1 and CDR2 are LNHDA and SQIVND (reference sequence). The DNA for the CDR3 is TGTGCCAGTAGTATTTCCGGGGGTTCCTACAATGAGCAGTTCTTC. The encoded protein is CASSISGGSYNEQFF.

This clone was detected a few times. The chain couples TRBV2 to TRBJ1-5, with no clear D. V was shortened by 4 bases and J by 6 bases, with 10 bases between the two germline ends. This CDR3 has 13 residues. Germline V gene sequence: CDR1 SNHLY, CDR2 FYNNEI. The CDR3 DNA reads as TGTGCCAGCAGTGTAAACGGACCTCAGCCCCAGCATTTT. Translating it yields CASSVNGPQPQHF.

V gene TRBV12-5 combines with J gene TRBJ2-5, with a weak D call TRBD2 (5 bases). Germline lookup yields CDR1 LGHNT and CDR2 FRNRAP. CDR3 size: 14 residues. The germline V and J ends were trimmed by 1 base and 3 bases, with 9 bases remaining between them. CDR3: CASGLGPGEETQYF. As DNA, the CDR3 is TGTGCTAGTGGTTTGGGCCCCGGGGAAGAGACCCAGTACTTC.

This clone has a single count. The V call is TRBV19, the J call TRBJ2-7; D is unresolved. V lost 5 bases, J lost 4 bases, and 12 bases lay in between. CDR1 is LNHDA and CDR2 is SQIVND in the germline V gene (reference sequence). CDR3 length equals 13 residues. Here the CDR3 DNA reads TGTGCCAGTAGTCCCTCGAGGAGATACGAGCAGTACTTC. Translation gives CASSPSRRYEQYF.

In nucleotides, the CDR3 is TGTGCCAGCAGCCTGAGCGGTCAAGAGACCCAGTACTTC. It translates to CASSLSGQETQYF. V is TRBV11-2 and J is TRBJ2-5, with D possibly TRBD2 on 5 matching bases. Germline loops: CDR1 SGHAT, CDR2 FQNNGV. Trimming removed 5 bases at V and 2 bases at J, with 9 bases between. This CDR3 contains 13 residues. The complete variable domain, with remaining parts taken from reference TRBV11-2 and TRBJ2-5, reads EAGVAQSPRYKIIEKRQSVAFWCNPISGHATLYWYQQILGQGPKLLIQFQNNGVVDDSQLPKDRFSAERLKGVDSTLKIQPAKLEDSAVYLCASSLSGQETQYFGPGTRLLVL.

This chain links TRBV6-1 with TRBJ2-5, with 15 nucleotides matching TRBD2. Germline CDR1 MNHNS, CDR2 SASEGT. CDR3 length: 15 residues. Trimming at V came to 6 bases and at J to 5 bases, leaving 4 bases not matched to a gene. The CDR3 spells CASRGTSGRSETQYF. The CDR3, as DNA: TGTGCCAGCAGGGGGACTAGCGGGAGGTCGGAGACCCAGTACTTC.

The chain has TRBV4-1 and TRBJ1-2; TRBD1 matches at 10 bases. The CDR3 extends over 16 amino acids. CDR1 is MGHRA and CDR2 is YSYEKL in the germline V gene. The ends lost 5 bases at V and 6 bases at J; junction bases unmatched: 12. The DNA for the CDR3 is TGCGCCAGCAGCTCACCGGGACAGGGGTCTAAGCATGGCTACACCTTC. Protein sequence: CASSSPGQGSKHGYTF.